These T cell receptor beta chains were read from a single sample in a study of vaccination and CD4 T cells after COVID-19. TCRdb independently ran MiXCR on the PCR reads; one entry per CDR3 protein. The data show some 13,000 distinct CDR3 sequences, roughly 40% seen once. Antigens of these TCRs are unknown. Material: CD4+ T cells from blood, cultured in vitro, obtained before SARS-CoV-2 vaccination. These receptors all come from a human donor who had recovered from COVID-19. Both conserved end residues are part of each CDR3. A D gene is named only where the DNA matches it firmly. Clone size appears in some rows only: once, few, many, or a class for an expanded clone.

- TRBJ1-1 TRBD1 TRBV6-1 CASSPGTGGDGTEAFF TGTGCCAGCAGCCCCGGGACAGGGGGCGACGGTACTGAAGCTTTCTTT
- TRBJ1-1 - TRBV19 CASTPRGAPEAFF TGTGCCAGTACTCCGCGGGGGGCCCCTGAAGCTTTCTTT
- TRBJ2-7 TRBD2 TRBV6-5 CASSYRGVYEQYF TGTGCCAGCAGTTACCGGGGGGTCTACGAGCAGTACTTC
few TRBJ1-1 - TRBV30 CAFTTVLNTEAFF TGTGCCTTCACGACAGTTCTAAACACTGAAGCTTTCTTT
- TRBJ1-1 TRBD1 TRBV19 CASSQDREWGEAFF TGTGCCAGTTCCCAAGACAGGGAGTGGGGTGAAGCTTTCTTT
- TRBJ1-5 TRBD1 TRBV6-1 CASSPGQGGYQPQHF TGTGCCAGCAGTCCCGGACAGGGAGGTTATCAGCCCCAGCATTTT
few TRBJ1-2 TRBD1 TRBV28 CASSPGTGIYGYTF TGTGCCAGCAGTCCCGGGACAGGGATTTATGGCTACACCTTC
- TRBJ2-7 TRBD1 TRBV10-3 CAIRRNRDRESYEQYF TGTGCCATCAGACGCAACCGGGACAGGGAGTCCTACGAGCAGTACTTC
- TRBJ1-5 TRBD1 TRBV6-2/TRBV6-3 CTSSYSGPGGAKGQPQHF TGTACCAGCAGTTACTCCGGCCCAGGGGGCGCGAAGGGTCAGCCCCAGCATTTT
- TRBJ2-7 - TRBV7-8 CASRKGSKYEQYF TGTGCCAGCAGGAAGGGGTCTAAGTACGAGCAGTACTTC
- TRBJ1-2 TRBD1 TRBV6-2/TRBV6-3 CASRYPGGGYTF TGTGCCAGCAGGTACCCAGGGGGAGGCTACACCTTC
- TRBJ1-6 - TRBV20-1 CSARDFRNSPLHF TGCAGTGCTAGAGATTTTCGGAATTCACCCCTCCACTTT
- TRBJ1-2 - TRBV15 CATSRDRGVWGYTF TGTGCCACCAGCAGAGATAGAGGGGTCTGGGGCTACACCTTC
- TRBJ2-3 TRBD2 TRBV19 CASSRSAGSAAGQYF TGTGCCAGTAGTAGATCAGCGGGGTCTGCGGCGGGGCAGTATTTT
- TRBJ1-6 - TRBV5-4 CASSLRGGSYNSPLHF TGTGCCAGCAGCTTGCGGGGGGGGTCCTATAATTCACCCCTCCACTTT
few TRBJ2-7 - TRBV20-1 CSARLQGLAEQYF TGCAGTGCTAGACTCCAGGGGCTAGCGGAGCAGTACTTC
- TRBJ1-2 - TRBV6-1 CASSDGTLVYGYTF TGTGCCAGCAGTGATGGGACACTTGTCTATGGCTACACCTTC
- TRBJ1-2 TRBD1 TRBV30 CAWSRGGLYTF TGTGCCTGGAGCCGAGGGGGCCTCTACACCTTC
- TRBJ1-5 - TRBV7-9 CASSLVAGVYSNQPQHF TGTGCCAGCAGCTTAGTGGCAGGGGTCTATAGCAATCAGCCCCAGCATTTT
- TRBJ1-2 TRBD1 TRBV7-8 CASSLGQGGGYTF TGTGCCAGCAGCTTAGGACAGGGGGGTGGCTACACCTTC
few TRBJ1-1 - TRBV6-1 CASSEQGTTEAFF TGTGCCAGCAGTGAGCAGGGGACCACTGAAGCTTTCTTT
- TRBJ1-2 - TRBV7-9 CASSSSTADGVYGYTF TGTGCCAGCAGCTCCTCGACGGCCGACGGGGTTTATGGCTACACCTTC
once TRBJ2-1 - TRBV11-3 CASSPQSPSAGEQFF TGTGCCAGCAGCCCCCAAAGCCCTAGCGCTGGTGAGCAGTTCTTC
- TRBJ2-7 - TRBV11-1 CASSPYEGQSYEQYF TGTGCCAGCAGCCCTTATGAAGGACAGTCCTACGAGCAGTACTTC
few TRBJ2-5 - TRBV27 CASSWRSEETQYF TGTGCCAGCAGTTGGAGGTCGGAAGAGACCCAGTACTTC
few TRBJ2-7 - TRBV20-1 CSARSFNPQIYEQYF TGCAGTGCTAGGTCCTTCAACCCGCAAATATACGAGCAGTACTTC
- TRBJ2-5 - TRBV7-2 CASSLDPNRAETQYF TGTGCCAGCAGCTTAGATCCGAACAGGGCCGAGACCCAGTACTTC
- TRBJ2-7 - TRBV18 CASSPQGGNYEQYF TGTGCCAGCTCACCCCAGGGGGGGAACTACGAGCAGTACTTC
- TRBJ1-1 - TRBV4-3 CASSQVAQNTEAFF TGCGCCAGCAGCCAAGTCGCACAGAACACTGAAGCTTTCTTT
- TRBJ1-1 TRBD1 TRBV2 CASSFGTGTLFAFF TGTGCCAGCAGTTTCGGGACAGGGACCTTGTTCGCTTTCTTT
- TRBJ2-7 - TRBV6-1 CASSLTGREQYF TGTGCCAGCAGCCTCACAGGGCGCGAGCAGTACTTC
few TRBJ1-6 - TRBV20-1 CSARVGQLGSPLHF TGCAGTGCTAGAGTTGGACAGCTAGGATCACCCCTCCACTTT